The present T cell receptor beta chain was sequenced within a study of post-analysis software for immune sequencing data. As for the study in general: Relapsing-remitting, secondary progressive and progressive-relapsing multiple sclerosis courses were included. Study conclusions and caveats: In multiple sclerosis, normalized Chao1 diversity was significantly below that of controls. Patients carried roughly five TRBV segments more frequently than controls did, and TRBV5-6, TRBV5-1 and TRBV20-1 were among them.

As to this clonotype: Its antigen is unidentified.

Each TCR beta cDNA library carried unique molecular identifiers. Yield was roughly 500,000 cDNA molecules from approximately 0.95 to 9.8 million T cells. TCRdb reprocessed the PCR reads via MiXCR and lists one record per CDR3 protein. The table lists 650,000 to 850,000 distinct CDR3 sequences, 35% to 55% of them singletons. The CDR3 contains 13 residues. Trimming took off 5 bases at V and 2 bases at J, with 10 bases between the two ends. The germline V gene encodes CDR1 SEHNR and CDR2 FQNEAQ (reference sequence). This TCR came from a girl aged 5-17 years with multiple sclerosis. This rearrangement joins TRBV7-9 to TRBJ2-7, with no clear D. The sample taken for sequencing was blood. The CDR3 bases are TGTGCCAGCAGCCCCCCGGACGCCTACGAGCAGTACTTC. Protein sequence: CASSPPDAYEQYF.